Each of the 32 T cell receptor beta chains below was sequenced from the same sample in a study of control samples from healthy donors and cancer patients. Only in-frame clones appear in the TCRdb table, and some are missing; sequencing was by immunoSEQ multiplex PCR. Seen here are 100,000 to 150,000 clones, approximately 92% observed once, and the top ten hold less than 0.65%. Sequenced input: PBMCs. The origin of the receptors is a man older than 75 with head and neck cancer.

There are a few counts of this clone. The chain combines TRBV10-1 with TRBJ2-5; D gene uncertain. V lost 3 bases to trimming and J lost 7 bases, with 9 bases between them. Per germline, CDR1 WNHNN and CDR2 SYGVQD (reference sequence). The CDR3 length is 12 residues. The CDR3 region is CASSDSARTQYF. CDR3 nucleotides: TGCGCCAGCAGTGACTCCGCGCGGACCCAGTACTTC.

The chain couples TRBV30 to TRBJ2-3; a weak D match, TRBD2 (5 bases). Germline CDR1 and CDR2: GTSNPN and SVGIG (reference sequence). CDR3 length: 16 amino acids. Between the trimmed V and J ends, which lost 5 bases and 0 bases, there was a span of 18 bases. Written as DNA, the CDR3 is TGTGCCTGGTCGTTGAGGGCGGGTAGTAGCACAGATACGCAGTATTTT. Translating gives CAWSLRAGSSTDTQYF.

V and J are TRBV7-2 and TRBJ2-5; the match to TRBD2 covers 9 bases. Germline V gene sequence: CDR1 SGHTA, CDR2 FQGNSA. The CDR3 covers 14 residues. The V segment lost 5 bases and the J segment 5 bases; nucleotides outside the gene matches: 6. CDR3 bases: TGTGCCAGCAGCATCCGGGCGGGAGGGGAGACCCAGTACTTC. Its protein product is CASSIRAGGETQYF.

V gene TRBV11-3 combines with J gene TRBJ1-1, with 8 positions matching TRBD1. Per the germline V gene, CDR1 is SGHNT and CDR2 is YENEEA. CDR3 length equals 15 residues. Germline trimming cut 5 bases from V and 0 bases from J; bases unmatched to any gene: 5. The CDR3: CASSAGQGLNTEAFF. In nucleotides, the CDR3 is TGTGCCAGCAGCGCAGGACAGGGACTGAACACTGAAGCTTTCTTT.

This clone was counted once. Here the CDR3 DNA reads TGTGCCAGCAGTGACTCTAGCAGGGGTGACTATGGCTACACCTTC. Translation: CASSDSSRGDYGYTF. The rearrangement joins TRBV6-4 to TRBJ1-2; maybe TRBD1 (6 bases). The CDR3 runs to 15 residues. The germline V gene encodes CDR1 MRHNA and CDR2 SNTAGT. The V gene lost 0 bases and the J gene lost 3 bases, with 11 bases spanning the gap.

The DNA of the CDR3 is TGTGCCAGCAGTCCCCCGGGACTTGTGTCCGGGGAGCTGTTTTTT. Translation gives CASSPPGLVSGELFF. V gene TRBV6-5 combines with J gene TRBJ2-2; TRBD2 might be the D (6 bases). The ends were cut back, 5 bases at V and 6 bases at J, with 16 bases in the middle. Germline loops: CDR1 MNHEY, CDR2 SVGAGI. The CDR3 contains 15 residues.

The chain links TRBV7-9 to TRBJ1-4, with 9 bases lining up with TRBD1. Germline V CDR1 and CDR2: SEHNR, FQNEAQ (reference sequence). Trimming cost V 5 bases and J 8 bases; bases outside gene matches: 9. This CDR3 spans 15 amino acids. The DNA for the CDR3 is TGTGCCAGCAGCCCCGGGACAGGGATTTCAGAAAAACTGTTTTTT. Amino acid sequence: CASSPGTGISEKLFF.

The gene calls are TRBV27 and TRBJ2-5, with 7 bases lining up with TRBD1. V was clipped by 6 bases and J by 2 bases; unmatched bases: 9. Germline V gives CDR1 MNHEY, CDR2 SMNVEV (reference sequence). There are 15 residues in the CDR3. In nucleotides, the CDR3 is TGTGCCAGCAGATTAAGGACAGGAGGTCAAGAGACCCAGTACTTC. It encodes CASRLRTGGQETQYF.

The chain employs TRBV3-1 (or the pseudogene TRBV3-2) and TRBJ2-7, with D hard to call. This CDR3 has 16 amino acids. The germline V and J ends were trimmed by 2 bases and 3 bases, with 17 bases remaining between them. Germline CDR1 LGHDT, CDR2 YNNKEL (reference sequence). The CDR3 spells CASSQYGGSTSYEQYF. CDR3 bases: TGTGCCAGCAGCCAATATGGCGGCTCCACGAGCTACGAGCAGTACTTC.

This clone was observed a single time. J is TRBJ2-7 and V is TRBV15, with TRBD1 matching over 7 bases. The V gene's germline CDR1 is LNHNV and CDR2 YYDKDF (reference sequence). V was clipped by 5 bases and J by 0 bases; unmatched bases: 7. The CDR3 length is 15 residues. In nucleotides, the CDR3 is TGTGCCACCAGCCGGGGACAGAGGTACTCCTACGAGCAGTACTTC. The encoded protein is CATSRGQRYSYEQYF. Together with reference TRBV15 and TRBJ2-7, the CDR3 gives the full variable domain: DAMVIQNPRYQVTQFGKPVTLSCSQTLNHNVMYWYQQKSSQAPKLLFHYYDKDFNNEADTPDNFQSRRPNTSFCFLDIRSPGLGDTAMYLCATSRGQRYSYEQYFGPGTRLTVT.

The rearrangement links TRBV5-1 to TRBJ2-7; D perhaps matches TRBD2 (6 bases). V was shortened by 2 bases and J by 2 bases, with 8 bases between the two germline ends. This CDR3 region has 13 residues. CDR1 and CDR2 from the germline V gene are SGHRS and YFSETQ. The CDR3 protein is CASSFGGTYEQYF. The CDR3 nucleotides are TGCGCCAGCAGCTTCGGCGGGACCTACGAGCAGTACTTC.

V usage is TRBV6-5 and J usage is TRBJ1-2; possibly TRBD1 for D (6 bases). The germline gives CDR1 MNHEY, CDR2 SVGAGI. With 7 bases removed from V and 4 bases from J, the gap between germline ends came to 13 bases. The CDR3 extends over 13 amino acids. The CDR3 nucleotides are TGTGCCAGCACCGCACAGGGTACCTATGGCTACACCTTC. The encoded protein is CASTAQGTYGYTF.

V gene TRBV2 combines with J gene TRBJ1-3; a possible D gene is TRBD1 (5 bases). In germline, CDR1 is SNHLY, CDR2 FYNNEI. The V and J ends lost 8 bases and 0 bases respectively, with 14 bases between them. This CDR3 comprises 15 residues. The CDR3 sequence is CASSRGGTSGNTIYF. The CDR3 nucleotides are TGTGCCAGCTCCCGCGGTGGGACCTCTGGAAACACCATATATTTT. The full variable domain, its missing parts supplied by reference TRBV2 and TRBJ1-3, is EPEVTQTPSHQVTQMGQEVILRCVPISNHLYFYWYRQILGQKVEFLVSFYNNEISEKSEIFDDQFSVERPDGSNFTLKIRSTKLEDSAMYFCASSRGGTSGNTIYFGEGSWLTVV.

The CDR3 DNA reads TGCGCCAGCAGCTTTCAAGGTAGGACAGTTGAAGCTTTCTTT. Its protein product is CASSFQGRTVEAFF. The rearrangement links TRBV5-1 to TRBJ1-1, with TRBD1 as a possible D gene (6 bases). The CDR3 is 14 residues long. V was pared by 2 bases and J by 7 bases, with 15 bases between. In germline, CDR1 is SGHRS, CDR2 YFSETQ.

This clone was counted a few times. The V gene is TRBV10-3, the J gene TRBJ2-7; D is undetermined. V was trimmed by 4 bases and J by 2 bases, leaving 6 bases between them. CDR3 length: 12 amino acids. Per the germline V gene, CDR1 is ENHRY and CDR2 is SYGVKD. CDR3 sequence (DNA): TGTGCCATCAGTGCAGAGGCCTACGAGCAGTACTTC. This translates into CAISAEAYEQYF.

The chain is built from TRBV27 and TRBJ1-2; D possibly corresponds to TRBD1 (5 bases). V gave up 5 bases and J gave up 4 bases, with 11 bases separating them. The length of the CDR3 is 13 residues. CDR1 and CDR2 (germline): MNHEY, SMNVEV (reference sequence). As DNA, the CDR3 is TGTGCCAGCAGTCTCGGGGGACTCTATGGCTACACCTTC. It yields the protein CASSLGGLYGYTF.

This clone has a single count. The chain couples TRBV29-1 to TRBJ2-2, with D perhaps matching TRBD2 (5 bases). The V end was cut by 4 bases, the J end by 6 bases, with 9 bases between. Germline CDR1 and CDR2: SQVTM and ANQGSEA. The length of the CDR3 is 12 residues. CDR3 in DNA: TGCAGCGTTGGTCAGAGGGCCGGGGAGCTGTTTTTT. Translation gives CSVGQRAGELFF.

This clone turned up a few times. This sequence joins TRBV5-1 and TRBJ2-7; 11 nucleotides line up with TRBD2. The germline CDR1 and CDR2 sequences are SGHRS and YFSETQ. V lost 4 bases and J lost 3; bases outside the gene matches: 24. The length of the CDR3 is 21 residues. CDR3 loop: CASSGTGRRGLADRYGYEQYF. For the CDR3, the DNA is TGCGCCAGCAGCGGAACTGGAAGGCGGGGACTAGCGGATCGGTATGGCTACGAGCAGTACTTC. Full variable domain (missing parts from reference TRBV5-1 and TRBJ2-7): KAGVTQTPRYLIKTRGQQVTLSCSPISGHRSVSWYQQTPGQGLQFLFEYFSETQRNKGNFPGRFSGRQFSNSRSEMNVSTLELGDSALYLCASSGTGRRGLADRYGYEQYFGPGTRLTVT.

V is TRBV27 and J is TRBJ1-4; D uncertain. Germline-derived CDR1 and CDR2 are MNHEY and SMNVEV (reference sequence). Trimming removed 6 bases at V and 8 bases at J, with 13 bases between. This CDR3 is built from 13 residues. CDR3 in DNA: TGTGCCAGCAGCCGGAGGGTTTCCGAAAAACTGTTTTTT. Its translation is CASSRRVSEKLFF.

The chain recombines TRBV27 with TRBJ1-1; D remains unclear. Germline V gene lookup returns CDR1 MNHEY and CDR2 SMNVEV (reference sequence). V dropped 0 bases and J dropped 1 base, with 3 bases sitting between them. The CDR3 extends over 13 amino acids. The CDR3 region is CASSLSENTEAFF. The CDR3 DNA reads TGTGCCAGCAGTTTATCAGAGAACACTGAAGCTTTCTTT.

The chain employs TRBV11-2 and TRBJ1-5; no firm D call. V was pared by 5 bases and J by 0 bases, with 5 bases between. From germline, CDR1 is SGHAT and CDR2 FQNNGV. This CDR3 comprises 13 residues. CDR3 residues: CASSPYSNQPQHF. CDR3 nucleotide sequence: TGTGCCAGCAGCCCTTATAGCAATCAGCCCCAGCATTTT. Drawing the rest from reference TRBV11-2 and TRBJ1-5, the complete variable domain is EAGVAQSPRYKIIEKRQSVAFWCNPISGHATLYWYQQILGQGPKLLIQFQNNGVVDDSQLPKDRFSAERLKGVDSTLKIQPAKLEDSAVYLCASSPYSNQPQHFGDGTRLSIL.

The chain combines TRBV20-1 with TRBJ2-1, with no clear D. The CDR3 loop spans 14 amino acids. Trimming removed 3 bases from V and 6 bases from J, with 15 bases in between. CDR1 DFQATT and CDR2 SNEGSKA come from the germline V gene (reference sequence). This CDR3 reads CSASRTAWANEQFF. The CDR3 DNA follows: TGCAGTGCTAGTAGAACCGCCTGGGCCAATGAGCAGTTCTTC.

CDR3 residues: CASTQQGTEAFF. In nucleotides, the CDR3 is TGTGCCAGCACCCAACAGGGGACTGAAGCTTTCTTT. The chain couples TRBV2 to TRBJ1-1; 7 nucleotides agree with TRBD1. There are 12 residues in the CDR3. J was trimmed by 5 bases and V by 7 bases; bases with no gene match: 4. Germline CDR1 reads SNHLY; CDR2 reads FYNNEI.

This clone was seen only once. V gene TRBV9 combines with J gene TRBJ1-2; 7 nucleotides agree with TRBD1. The V and J ends lost 4 bases and 7 bases, in that order; junction bases with no gene match: 10. The germline V gene has CDR1 SGDLS and CDR2 YYNGEE. The CDR3 has 14 amino acids. The CDR3 nucleotides read TGTGCCAGCAGCTCTCGGCAGGGGGTGAGTGGCTACACCTTC. Encoded protein: CASSSRQGVSGYTF.

The chain links TRBV6-5 to TRBJ2-5, with TRBD2 matching over 10 bases. J was trimmed by 9 bases and V by 0 bases; bases with no gene match: 7. Germline values: CDR1 MNHEY, CDR2 SVGAGI. This CDR3 contains 15 residues. The CDR3 sequence is CASSYSSGLANSQYF. Here the CDR3 DNA reads TGTGCCAGCAGTTACTCTTCGGGACTAGCGAATTCCCAGTACTTC.

As for this clone: The junction and the germline gene differ at one end; a read error may be behind it. The rearrangement uses TRBV25-1 and TRBJ2-7; TRBD1 agrees at 10 bases. This CDR3 has 14 residues. Per the germline V gene, CDR1 is MGHDK and CDR2 is SYGVNS. CDR3 sequence: CASRMTGGKYGQYF. In DNA, the CDR3 is TGTGCCAGCAGGATGACAGGGGGCAAATACGGGCAGTACTTC.

The V and J genes are TRBV10-2 and TRBJ1-2; TRBD1 agrees at 10 bases. This CDR3 has 16 amino acids. Germline V gene sequence: CDR1 WSHSY, CDR2 SAAADI. V was clipped by 3 bases and J by 7 bases; unmatched bases: 11. The chain's CDR3 is CASSENFDRGLFGYTF. DNA for the CDR3: TGCGCCAGCAGTGAAAACTTTGACAGGGGGCTTTTTGGCTACACCTTC.

This rearrangement joins TRBV4-1 to TRBJ1-1; D may be TRBD1 (5 bases). The CDR3 length is 16 residues. Per germline, CDR1 MGHRA and CDR2 YSYEKL. The V gene lost 0 bases and the J gene lost 0 bases, with 11 bases spanning the gap. Here the CDR3 reads CASSQDRTGMNTEAFF. CDR3 coding DNA: TGCGCCAGCAGCCAAGATCGAACAGGTATGAACACTGAAGCTTTCTTT.

Concerning this clone: The sample has other DNA sequences that encode this CDR3 too. The rearrangement links TRBV7-8 to TRBJ2-7, with a weak D call TRBD2 (6 bases). The CDR3 covers 15 residues. V gave up 1 base and J gave up 0 bases, with 10 bases separating them. CDR1 and CDR2 from the germline V gene are SGHVS and FQNEAQ. The CDR3 here is CASSLGRRGSYEQYF. The DNA for the CDR3 is TGTGCCAGCAGCTTAGGGCGGAGGGGCTCCTACGAGCAGTACTTC.

The chain recombines TRBV6-5 with TRBJ2-7, with D perhaps TRBD1 or TRBD2 (5 bases each). This CDR3 is built from 15 residues. Trimming cost V 9 bases and J 6 bases, with 24 bases left between them. Germline V lookup: CDR1 MNHEY, CDR2 SVGAGI. This CDR3 reads CASIDVGTPSGEQYF. The CDR3 region has the DNA TGTGCCAGTATTGACGTAGGGACGCCTTCGGGCGAGCAGTACTTC.

The V call is TRBV7-9, the J call TRBJ2-2, with TRBD2 as a possible D gene (6 bases). The CDR3 length is 16 residues. Trimming stripped 5 bases from V and 4 bases from J, with 17 bases between. Germline CDR1 is SEHNR and CDR2 is FQNEAQ (reference sequence). CDR3 sequence reads: CASSRNSGDPTGELFF. In DNA form, the CDR3 reads TGTGCCAGCAGCCGGAACTCGGGAGACCCCACCGGGGAGCTGTTTTTT.

CDR3 in amino acids: CASSPPGQGAYEQYF. Written as DNA, the CDR3 is TGTGCCAGCTCACCGCCGGGACAGGGGGCCTACGAGCAGTACTTC. V is TRBV18 and J is TRBJ2-7; TRBD1 agrees at 11 bases. V lost 3 bases and J lost 2; bases outside the gene matches: 3. This CDR3 contains 15 residues. The germline V gene encodes CDR1 KGHSH and CDR2 LQKENI.